This passage covers 15 T cell receptor beta chains from one sample sequenced in a study of response to subunit inactivated influenza vaccine. TCRdb recomputed calls from the RT-PCR reads with MiXCR, one row per CDR3 protein. The sample shows about 310,000 distinct CDR3 sequences, over 20% of them seen only once. Sample: PBMCs from blood, taken about 20 months after vaccination. Every receptor here comes from a man aged 45-69 years who received an inactivated influenza vaccine.

CDR3 DNA sequence: TGCAGTGCTAACCCGGCCCCCAAACGGGAAGACTACGAGCAGTACTTC. It yields the protein CSANPAPKREDYEQYF. The V gene is TRBV20-1, the J gene TRBJ2-7; a possible D gene is TRBD2 (5 bases). V was clipped by 4 bases and J by 3 bases, with 22 bases between them. Germline V gene sequence: CDR1 DFQATT, CDR2 SNEGSKA (reference sequence). The CDR3 totals 16 residues.

This rearrangement joins TRBV28 to TRBJ1-5; D is unclear. Germline V gene sequence: CDR1 MDHEN, CDR2 SYDVKM. CDR3 length equals 13 residues. The V end was cut by 10 bases, the J end by 0 bases, with 10 bases between. The CDR3 here is CATAQDSNQPQHF. The DNA of the CDR3 is TGTGCCACTGCTCAGGATAGCAATCAGCCCCAGCATTTT.

This clonotype was observed a handful of times. The chain links TRBV2 to TRBJ2-5; D gene uncertain. V was clipped by 6 bases and J by 5 bases, with 10 bases between them. Germline V gene lookup returns CDR1 SNHLY and CDR2 FYNNEI. The CDR3 sequence is 12 residues long. For the CDR3, the DNA is TGTGCCAGCAGCTTGGGCGCGGAGACCCAGTACTTC. It codes for CASSLGAETQYF.

This clonotype was found a few times. The rearrangement joins TRBV12-3 or TRBV12-4 to TRBJ2-2; no clear D. Trimming shortened V by 6 bases and J by 6 bases, and 11 bases separated the two germline ends. The CDR3 covers 13 residues. CDR3 in amino acids: CASSLWGSGELFF. The CDR3 DNA reads as TGTGCCAGCAGCCTCTGGGGATCCGGGGAGCTGTTTTTT.

The rearrangement links TRBV25-1 to TRBJ1-1; 7 bases align to TRBD1. J gave up 1 base and V 10 bases, and 6 bases lay outside the gene matches. The CDR3 is 13 residues long. Germline CDR1 and CDR2: MGHDK and SYGVNS. In nucleotides, the CDR3 is TGTGCCACCTGGGACAGATCGAACACTGAAGCTTTCTTT. It yields the protein CATWDRSNTEAFF.

This sequence joins TRBV18 and TRBJ2-7; D not certain. This CDR3 region has 14 residues. V lost 2 bases and J lost 3, with 11 bases in between. In germline, CDR1 is KGHSH, CDR2 LQKENI. The CDR3 DNA sequence: TGTGCCAGCTCACCAAAGGATAAATACTACGAGCAGTACTTC. It is translated as CASSPKDKYYEQYF.

This chain joins TRBV20-1 and TRBJ1-5; D is unresolved. Trimming shortened V by 2 bases and J by 0 bases, and 5 bases separated the two germline ends. Germline V gene lookup returns CDR1 DFQATT and CDR2 SNEGSKA (reference sequence). CDR3 length equals 13 residues. CDR3 DNA: TGCAGTGCTAGACTGAGTAGCAATCAGCCCCAGCATTTT. Its translation: CSARLSSNQPQHF.

The chain carries TRBV5-6 and TRBJ1-2; 9 bases are shared with TRBD1. The junction had 5 bases not matched to a gene; V was cut back by 2 bases and J by 3 bases. CDR1 is SGHDT, CDR2 YYEEEE, per germline. The CDR3 totals 15 residues. The CDR3 DNA follows: TGTGCCAGCAGCTTTATACGGACAGGGGACTATGGCTACACCTTC. It yields the protein CASSFIRTGDYGYTF.

This chain links TRBV6-1 with TRBJ1-1; 9 nucleotides line up with TRBD1. The V and J ends lost 6 bases and 5 bases, in that order; junction bases with no gene match: 13. Germline V gene lookup returns CDR1 MNHNS and CDR2 SASEGT. The CDR3 is made up of 16 amino acids. In DNA, the CDR3 is TGTGCCAGCAGCCGTCCCGGGACAGGGTTTGGGACTGAAGCTTTCTTT. Translation: CASSRPGTGFGTEAFF.

This clonotype was seen more than once but under ten times. The chain uses TRBV5-1 and TRBJ2-1; TRBD2 matches at 9 bases. V dropped 4 bases and J dropped 7; count of bases not matched to a gene: 12. This CDR3 comprises 16 residues. The V gene's germline CDR1 is SGHRS and CDR2 YFSETQ. CDR3 region: CASSRPKGTSRNEQFF. CDR3 bases: TGCGCCAGCAGCCGCCCCAAGGGGACTAGCCGGAATGAGCAGTTCTTC.

This sequence joins TRBV2 and TRBJ2-2, with D maybe TRBD1 (6 bases). The germline V gene has CDR1 SNHLY and CDR2 FYNNEI. The CDR3 length is 15 residues. Trimming removed 6 bases from V and 1 base from J, with 12 bases in between. CDR3: CASRTTGQNTGELFF. The DNA of the CDR3 is TGTGCCAGCAGGACGACAGGCCAGAACACCGGGGAGCTGTTTTTT.

This clonotype has just a few counts. The V call is TRBV4-3, the J call TRBJ1-4; no definite D call. The CDR3 has 16 amino acids. V shed 0 bases and J shed 10 bases, with 18 bases lying between them. Germline loops: CDR1 LGHNA, CDR2 YSLEER. In DNA, the CDR3 is TGCGCCAGCAGCCAAGAATTAGGACCTGCCCTGGGAAAACTGTTTTTT. It encodes CASSQELGPALGKLFF.

This clonotype was observed a handful of times. The chain joins TRBV18 to TRBJ2-7, with unresolved D. Germline CDR1 KGHSH, CDR2 LQKENI. This CDR3 has 12 amino acids. Trimming stripped 3 bases from V and 2 bases from J, with 5 bases between. The CDR3 sequence: CASSPGTYEQYF. CDR3 sequence (DNA): TGTGCCAGCTCACCTGGGACCTACGAGCAGTACTTC.

The V call is TRBV28, the J call TRBJ1-4, with 12 bases matching TRBD1. Germline assignment: CDR1 MDHEN and CDR2 SYDVKM. This CDR3 is built from 15 residues. Trimming cost V 8 bases and J 8 bases; bases outside gene matches: 9. As DNA, the CDR3 is TGTGCCAGCGGGACAGGGGGCATTGGAACCGAAAAACTGTTTTTT. It is translated as CASGTGGIGTEKLFF.

There are a few counts of this clonotype. V and J are TRBV3-1 and TRBJ1-6; D remains unclear. The CDR3 runs to 13 residues. Deletions cut 1 base from V and 10 bases from J, with 8 bases between. Germline V gene sequence: CDR1 LGHDT, CDR2 YNNKEL (reference sequence). CDR3 residues: CASSQGPQSPLHF. CDR3 sequence (DNA): TGTGCCAGCAGCCAAGGGCCGCAATCACCCCTCCACTTT.